This T cell receptor beta chain originates from a study of blood T cell repertoires in COVID-19. How the authors handled the data: It was from reference gene primer amplification that nucleated cell counts were estimated. Using immunoSEQ multiplex PCR, the repertoire was profiled, and TCRdb retains in-frame clones only, with some absent. V and J calls and clone size come straight from that table; D and trimming were deduced from the DNA. The sample lists some 290,000 clones, roughly 88% occurring once. The germline CDR1 and CDR2 sequences are SNHLY and FYNNEI. The CDR3 runs 14 residues. The ends lost 6 bases at V and 8 bases at J; junction bases unmatched: 7.

This sequence was found in a woman aged 40 to 50 with acute COVID-19. The chain recombines TRBV2 with TRBJ1-4; 9 bases agree with TRBD1. Source material: PBMCs or T cells enriched from blood (not recorded which). CDR3 sequence reads: CASRMGDRDEKLFF. The CDR3 region has the DNA TGTGCCAGCAGGATGGGGGACAGGGACGAAAAACTGTTTTTT.